A single sample is the source of the 3 T cell receptor beta chains below, sequenced in a study of blood T cell repertoires in COVID-19. Only in-frame clones appear in the TCRdb table, and some are missing; sequencing was by immunoSEQ multiplex PCR. The data contain about 210,000 clones, roughly 82% of them singletons. Sequenced sample: peripheral blood. The receptor set was obtained from a middle-aged woman with acute or convalescent COVID-19.

The chain combines TRBV3-1 (or the pseudogene TRBV3-2) with TRBJ2-7; 9 bases agree with TRBD2. In germline, CDR1 is LGHDT, CDR2 YNNKEL (reference sequence). This CDR3 has 15 residues. With 6 bases clipped from V and 4 bases from J, the junction kept 10 bases outside the gene matches. The CDR3 DNA is TGTGCCAGCAGAAACCCCATAGCGGGAGCATACGAGCAGTACTTC. Its protein product is CASRNPIAGAYEQYF.

The chain links TRBV27 to TRBJ1-1, with 11 positions matching TRBD1. The CDR3 runs to 15 residues. With V trimmed by 5 bases and J by 4 bases, 6 bases remained unmatched. CDR1 MNHEY and CDR2 SMNVEV come from the germline V gene (reference sequence). CDR3 in amino acids: CASSTGTGGGTEAFF. In DNA form, the CDR3 reads TGTGCCAGCAGTACCGGGACAGGGGGAGGCACTGAAGCTTTCTTT.

The chain combines TRBV28 with TRBJ2-7, with 7 nucleotides matching TRBD1. Germline V gene lookup returns CDR1 MDHEN and CDR2 SYDVKM. V shed 4 bases and J 2 bases; nucleotides not matched to a gene: 5. The CDR3 consists of 14 residues. CDR3 nucleotides: TGTGCCAGCAGTTCTCCTGACAGGGCCTACGAGCAGTACTTC. It yields the protein CASSSPDRAYEQYF.